These 18 T cell receptor beta chains were all obtained from the same sample, sequenced in a study of blood T cells in healthy people across ages. A second about 6 to 11 cycle PCR used barcoded and J-beta primers. TCRdb reprocessed the 5' RACE reads via MiXCR and lists one record per CDR3 protein. Of around 870,000 distinct CDR3 sequences listed, around 30% were seen once; the top ten hold around 16%. Sequenced material: blood. These receptors came from a woman older than 75 in good health.

Points on this clonotype: Since no conserved phenylalanine or tryptophan closes the CDR3, a read error is the likely cause. The DNA is omitted, as the CDR3 cannot be located on it reliably, and the CDR3 follows TCRdb's listing. The rearrangement uses TRBV12-3 or TRBV12-4 and TRBJ2-1; the table gives TRBD2 as D, unverified against the DNA. The length of the CDR3 is 13 amino acids, counting both ends. CDR3 residues: CASSLGGGYTFGS.

Ten or more counts support this clonotype. The gene calls are TRBV20-1 and TRBJ1-1; the match to TRBD1 covers 9 bases. Germline trimming cut 5 bases from V and 12 bases from J; bases unmatched to any gene: 7. CDR1 is DFQATT and CDR2 is SNEGSKA in the germline V gene (reference sequence). The CDR3 extends over 11 amino acids. This CDR3 reads CSAEGTGSTFF. In DNA, the CDR3 is TGCAGTGCTGAGGGGACAGGGTCGACTTTCTTT.

Comments on this clonotype: This sequence may be a read error, since a much larger clone differs from it by one base. For the CDR3, the DNA is TGTGCCTGCGACCGCCCTGGGGCCAACGTCCTGACTTTC. Its translation: CACDRPGANVLTF. The chain joins TRBV30 to TRBJ2-6; D call uncertain. Between the trimmed V and J ends, which lost 6 bases and 2 bases, there was a span of 8 bases. The CDR3 covers 13 residues. The germline gives CDR1 GTSNPN, CDR2 SVGIG (reference sequence). Variable domain in full (rest from reference TRBV30 and TRBJ2-6): SQTIHQWPATLVQPVGSPLSLECTVEGTSNPNLYWYRQAAGRGLQLLFYSVGIGQISSEVPQNLSASRPQDRQFILSSKKLLLSDSGFYLCACDRPGANVLTFGAGSRLTVL.

This clonotype was observed a handful of times. The V call is TRBV24-1, the J call TRBJ1-4, with TRBD1 matching 9 bases. V was pared by 4 bases and J by 8 bases, with 7 bases of the junction left unmatched. Per the germline V gene, CDR1 is KGHDR and CDR2 is SFDVKD. The CDR3 consists of 15 residues. This chain's CDR3 is CATSDTGTGNEKLFF. CDR3 sequence (DNA): TGTGCCACCAGTGACACCGGGACAGGGAACGAAAAACTGTTTTTT.

This clonotype has a count of ten or more. The genes are TRBV7-9 and TRBJ2-1; D ambiguous. Germline V lookup: CDR1 SEHNR, CDR2 FQNEAQ (reference sequence). This CDR3 is built from 13 residues. V shed 5 bases and J shed 7 bases, with 12 bases lying between them. As DNA, the CDR3 is TGTGCCAGCAGCCAGCCCCTGGGGAATGAGCAGTTCTTC. This sequence encodes CASSQPLGNEQFF.

This clonotype was seen a few times. The chain uses TRBV2 and TRBJ1-2; D not certain. Looked up from germline, CDR1 is SNHLY and CDR2 is FYNNEI. The CDR3 extends over 12 amino acids. The ends were cut back, 3 bases at V and 8 bases at J, with 10 bases in the middle. This CDR3 reads CASSDKARGYTF. DNA of the CDR3: TGTGCCAGCAGTGATAAGGCAAGGGGCTACACCTTC.

This clonotype was observed at least ten times. V usage is TRBV6-2 or TRBV6-3 and J usage is TRBJ2-1, with 10 bases identical to TRBD1. J was trimmed by 5 bases and V by 5 bases; bases with no gene match: 12. The CDR3 is 17 residues long. Per germline, CDR1 MNHEY and CDR2 SVGEGT. As DNA, the CDR3 is TGTGCCAGCAGTCCAATTGCCGGGACAGGGGTACACAATGAGCAGTTCTTC. Translation gives CASSPIAGTGVHNEQFF.

This clonotype was counted at least ten times. V gene TRBV3-1 combines with J gene TRBJ2-7, with unresolved D. This CDR3 comprises 15 residues. Trimming took 4 bases from V and 5 from J, leaving 18 bases between them. Germline V gene data show CDR1 as LGHDT and CDR2 as YNNKEL (reference sequence). The CDR3 spells CASSLNRRSGDEQYF. DNA for the CDR3: TGTGCCAGCAGCCTAAATCGGCGCTCCGGCGACGAGCAGTACTTC.

This clonotype was seen only a few times. This clone may be a read error of a much larger clone one base away. V usage is TRBV4-3 and J usage is TRBJ2-1; 9 positions agree with TRBD1. The end of the DNA aligns better with TRBJ2-7, so the J call may be wrong. The germline CDR1 and CDR2 sequences are LGHNA and YSLEER. The CDR3 length is 17 residues. The CDR3 DNA reads as TGCGCCAGCAGCCAACTAGGACAGGGGAGCTCCTACAATGAGCAGTACTTC. Protein sequence: CASSQLGQGSSYNEQYF.

This clonotype was observed at least ten times. This chain joins TRBV20-1 and TRBJ2-7; D is perhaps TRBD2 (5 bases). The CDR3 is 14 residues long. Deletions cut 0 bases from V and 3 bases from J, with 12 bases between. CDR1 is DFQATT and CDR2 is SNEGSKA in the germline V gene (reference sequence). The CDR3 bases are TGCAGTGCTAGAGATAGGACTGGGGTCTACGAGCAGTACTTC. The encoded protein is CSARDRTGVYEQYF.

To note about this clonotype: One base away lies a much larger clone, so this may be a sequencing read error. The CDR3 DNA is TGTACCAGCAGCGTCCGGGACCTTAAGGGTAGGGACACTGAAGCTTTCTTT. As protein: CTSSVRDLKGRDTEAFF. The chain couples TRBV7-2 to TRBJ1-1, with D possibly matching TRBD1 (5 bases). The CDR3 length is 17 residues. Germline lookup yields CDR1 SGHTA and CDR2 FQGNSA. Trimming took 5 bases from V and 3 from J, leaving 22 bases between them.

This clonotype was picked up many times. The chain has TRBV30 and TRBJ2-4; D perhaps matches TRBD2 (5 bases). The CDR3 has 14 amino acids. Trimming shortened V by 4 bases and J by 4 bases, and 14 bases separated the two germline ends. Germline CDR1 and CDR2: GTSNPN and SVGIG (reference sequence). CDR3 in DNA: TGTGCCTGGACCGCCGGGGTGGTGAAAAACATTCAGTACTTC. Amino acids: CAWTAGVVKNIQYF. Variable domain in full (rest from reference TRBV30 and TRBJ2-4): SQTIHQWPATLVQPVGSPLSLECTVEGTSNPNLYWYRQAAGRGLQLLFYSVGIGQISSEVPQNLSASRPQDRQFILSSKKLLLSDSGFYLCAWTAGVVKNIQYFGAGTRLSVL.

This clonotype was seen a few times. The genes are TRBV7-2 and TRBJ2-2; D gene uncertain. Germline lookup yields CDR1 SGHTA and CDR2 FQGNSA. V lost 3 bases, J lost 8 bases, and 10 bases lay in between. CDR3 length equals 13 residues. CDR3 sequence reads: CASSFGNAGELFF. In DNA form, the CDR3 reads TGTGCCAGCAGCTTTGGGAATGCTGGGGAGCTGTTTTTT.

This clonotype was recorded many times. The chain couples TRBV11-3 to TRBJ2-5, with 8 positions matching TRBD2. The CDR3 contains 13 residues. The V gene's germline CDR1 is SGHNT and CDR2 YENEEA. The V segment lost 8 bases and the J segment 5 bases; nucleotides outside the gene matches: 7. CDR3 in DNA: TGTGCCAGCCAGGGCAGCGGGGGTGAGACCCAGTACTTC. Translating it yields CASQGSGGETQYF.

Comment on this clonotype: Just one base apart from a much larger clone, this may be a read error. V is TRBV12-3 or TRBV12-4 and J is TRBJ2-3, with 7 bases that match TRBD2. This CDR3 has 17 residues. This CDR3 reads CTSIRSGTTSSTDTQYF. The CDR3 bases are TGTACCAGCATCAGATCCGGGACTACAAGTAGCACAGATACGCAGTATTTT.

This clonotype was seen ten or more times. The genes are TRBV29-1 and TRBJ1-2; TRBD1 aligns across 7 bases. The CDR3 has 12 amino acids. The germline CDR1 and CDR2 sequences are SQVTM and ANQGSEA. The V and J ends lost 7 bases and 4 bases, in that order; junction bases with no gene match: 6. CDR3 DNA sequence: TGCAGCGCCGCGACAGGGCGCTATGGCTACACCTTC. Amino acids: CSAATGRYGYTF.

This clonotype was recorded at least ten times. This sequence joins TRBV20-1 and TRBJ2-4; D unresolved. This CDR3 has 13 residues. V lost 6 bases, J lost 0 bases, and 9 bases lay in between. Germline V gene data show CDR1 as DFQATT and CDR2 as SNEGSKA (reference sequence). CDR3 sequence (DNA): TGCAGTGCCCACACCCTAGCCAAAAACATTCAGTACTTC. It encodes CSAHTLAKNIQYF.

This clonotype was detected ten times or more. The chain employs TRBV28 and TRBJ2-3, with TRBD2 matching 9 bases. This CDR3 is 14 amino acids long. Germline lookup yields CDR1 MDHEN and CDR2 SYDVKM. The junction had 5 bases not matched to a gene; V was cut back by 3 bases and J by 7 bases. The DNA of the CDR3 is TGTGCCAGCAGTTTGGGGCGGGGGGGGTATACGCAGTATTTT. The encoded protein is CASSLGRGGYTQYF.